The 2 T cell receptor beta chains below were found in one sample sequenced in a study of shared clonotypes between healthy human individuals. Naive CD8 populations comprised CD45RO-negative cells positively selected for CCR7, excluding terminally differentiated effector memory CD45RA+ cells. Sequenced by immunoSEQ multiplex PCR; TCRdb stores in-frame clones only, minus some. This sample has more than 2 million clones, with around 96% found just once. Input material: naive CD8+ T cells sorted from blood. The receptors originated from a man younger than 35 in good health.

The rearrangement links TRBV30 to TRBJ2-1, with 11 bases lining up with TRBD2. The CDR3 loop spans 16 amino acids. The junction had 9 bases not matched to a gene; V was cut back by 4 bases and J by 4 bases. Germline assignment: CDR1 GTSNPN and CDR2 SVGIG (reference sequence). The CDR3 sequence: CAWISPSGGYYNEQFF. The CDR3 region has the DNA TGTGCCTGGATCTCTCCTAGCGGGGGGTATTACAATGAGCAGTTCTTC.

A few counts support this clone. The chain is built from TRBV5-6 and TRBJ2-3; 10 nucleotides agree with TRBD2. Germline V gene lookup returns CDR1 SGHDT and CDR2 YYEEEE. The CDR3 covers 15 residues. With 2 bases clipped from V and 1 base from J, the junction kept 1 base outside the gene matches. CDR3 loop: CASSFTSGGTDTQYF. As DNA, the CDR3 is TGTGCCAGCAGCTTTACTAGCGGGGGCACAGATACGCAGTATTTT. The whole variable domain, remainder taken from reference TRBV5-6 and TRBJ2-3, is DAGVTQSPTHLIKTRGQQVTLRCSPKSGHDTVSWYQQALGQGPQFIFQYYEEEERQRGNFPDRFSGHQFPNYSSELNVNALLLGDSALYLCASSFTSGGTDTQYFGPGTRLTVL.